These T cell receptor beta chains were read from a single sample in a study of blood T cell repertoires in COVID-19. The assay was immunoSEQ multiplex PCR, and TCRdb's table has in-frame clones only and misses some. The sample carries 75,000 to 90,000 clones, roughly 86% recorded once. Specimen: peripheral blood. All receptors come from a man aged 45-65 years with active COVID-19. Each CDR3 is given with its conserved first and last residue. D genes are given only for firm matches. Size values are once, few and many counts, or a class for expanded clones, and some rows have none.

CDR3 protein: CASSPSGGKAGELFF
CDR3 DNA: TGTGCCAGCAGCCCGAGCGGGGGAAAGGCCGGGGAGCTGTTTTTT
D gene: TRBD2
V gene: TRBV9
J gene: TRBJ2-2
clone size: NA

CDR3 protein: CASSGAGVSDTQYF
CDR3 DNA: TGTGCCAGCAGCGGGGCGGGGGTGTCAGATACGCAGTATTTT
D gene: TRBD2
V gene: TRBV5-6
J gene: TRBJ2-3
clone size: NA

CDR3 protein: CASSLLAGSVDEQFF
CDR3 DNA: TGTGCCAGCAGCTTACTAGCGGGAAGTGTAGATGAGCAGTTCTTC
D gene: TRBD2
V gene: TRBV7-8
J gene: TRBJ2-1
clone size: NA

CDR3 protein: CASSPGTAYNEQFF
CDR3 DNA: TGTGCCAGCTCACCTGGGACAGCCTACAATGAGCAGTTCTTC
D gene: TRBD1
V gene: TRBV18
J gene: TRBJ2-1
clone size: NA

CDR3 protein: CASSFARFTGFPNTEAFF
CDR3 DNA: TGTGCCAGCAGCTTTGCTCGATTTACAGGGTTCCCGAACACTGAAGCTTTCTTT
D gene: NA
V gene: TRBV5-8
J gene: TRBJ1-1
clone size: NA

CDR3 protein: CASSLGADYGYTF
CDR3 DNA: TGTGCCAGCAGCTTGGGGGCTGACTATGGCTACACCTTC
D gene: NA
V gene: TRBV5-6
J gene: TRBJ1-2
clone size: few

CDR3 protein: CASSPGGGRLTEAFF
CDR3 DNA: TGTGCCAGCTCACCAGGGGGGGGAAGGCTCACTGAAGCTTTCTTT
D gene: NA
V gene: TRBV18
J gene: TRBJ1-1
clone size: NA

CDR3 protein: CASKTRRSGNQPQHF
CDR3 DNA: TGTGCCAGCAAAACCCGGCGGTCTGGCAATCAGCCCCAGCATTTT
D gene: NA
V gene: TRBV28
J gene: TRBJ1-5
clone size: once

CDR3 protein: CASRIQGGLGYGYTF
CDR3 DNA: TGTGCCAGCAGGATACAAGGGGGCTTAGGGTATGGCTACACCTTC
D gene: TRBD1
V gene: TRBV7-8
J gene: TRBJ1-2
clone size: NA

CDR3 protein: CASSLDGIMNTEAFF
CDR3 DNA: TGCGCCAGCAGCTTGGACGGGATAATGAACACTGAAGCTTTCTTT
D gene: NA
V gene: TRBV5-1
J gene: TRBJ1-1
clone size: NA

CDR3 protein: CASSPERQPNTEAFF
CDR3 DNA: TGTGCCAGCAGCCCGGAACGACAGCCGAACACTGAAGCTTTCTTT
D gene: NA
V gene: TRBV13
J gene: TRBJ1-1
clone size: NA

CDR3 protein: CASSFPRDSRWNTEAFF
CDR3 DNA: TGTGCCAGCAGTTTTCCCCGGGACAGTAGGTGGAACACTGAAGCTTTCTTT
D gene: TRBD1
V gene: TRBV28
J gene: TRBJ1-1
clone size: NA

CDR3 protein: CASSPTSGGTDTQYF
CDR3 DNA: TGCGCCAGCAGCCCAACTAGCGGGGGCACAGATACGCAGTATTTT
D gene: TRBD2
V gene: TRBV5-1
J gene: TRBJ2-3
clone size: NA

CDR3 protein: CASSQDPPAGDADTQYF
CDR3 DNA: TGTGCCAGCAGCCAAGATCCCCCAGCGGGGGATGCAGATACGCAGTATTTT
D gene: TRBD2
V gene: TRBV4-2
J gene: TRBJ2-3
clone size: NA

CDR3 protein: CASSANPGGLTYNEQFF
CDR3 DNA: TGTGCCAGCAGCGCGAACCCAGGGGGCCTTACCTACAATGAGCAGTTCTTC
D gene: TRBD1
V gene: TRBV9
J gene: TRBJ2-1
clone size: NA

CDR3 protein: CASSLASGETQYF
CDR3 DNA: TGCGCCAGCAGCTTGGCCTCCGGGGAGACCCAGTACTTC
D gene: NA
V gene: TRBV5-1
J gene: TRBJ2-5
clone size: NA

CDR3 protein: CATSNMRLTGPAQYF
CDR3 DNA: TGTGCCACCAGCAACATGAGATTGACAGGGCCGGCCCAGTACTTC
D gene: TRBD1
V gene: TRBV15
J gene: TRBJ2-5
clone size: NA

CDR3 protein: CAWSGVRGGPSHQPQHF
CDR3 DNA: TGTGCCTGGAGTGGGGTAAGAGGGGGTCCTTCTCATCAGCCCCAGCATTTT
D gene: NA
V gene: TRBV30
J gene: TRBJ1-5
clone size: NA

CDR3 protein: CAWSVQAGYNQPQHF
CDR3 DNA: TGTGCCTGGAGTGTACAGGCAGGGTACAATCAGCCCCAGCATTTT
D gene: NA
V gene: TRBV30
J gene: TRBJ1-5
clone size: NA

CDR3 protein: CASRDVRGSPLHF
CDR3 DNA: TGCGCCAGCAGGGATGTTAGGGGTTCACCCCTCCACTTT
D gene: NA
V gene: TRBV4-1
J gene: TRBJ1-6
clone size: few

CDR3 protein: CSGAGIDEQYF
CDR3 DNA: TGCAGTGGGGCAGGAATAGACGAGCAGTACTTC
D gene: NA
V gene: TRBV20-1
J gene: TRBJ2-7
clone size: NA

CDR3 protein: CASSQGGRLGDTIYF
CDR3 DNA: TGTGCCAGCAGCCAGGGGGGGCGTCTCGGGGACACCATATATTTT
D gene: NA
V gene: TRBV3-1/TRBV3-2
J gene: TRBJ1-3
clone size: NA

CDR3 protein: CASSRRGYGYTF
CDR3 DNA: TGTGCCAGCAGTCGGCGGGGGTATGGCTACACCTTC
D gene: NA
V gene: TRBV28
J gene: TRBJ1-2
clone size: once

CDR3 protein: CASSVTLAGTDTQYF
CDR3 DNA: TGTGCCAGCAGCGTAACGCTAGCGGGAACAGATACGCAGTATTTT
D gene: TRBD2
V gene: TRBV9
J gene: TRBJ2-3
clone size: NA

CDR3 protein: CASSRKQGSSPSGANVLTF
CDR3 DNA: TGTGCCAGCAGCAGAAAACAGGGGTCTTCACCCTCTGGGGCCAACGTCCTGACTTTC
D gene: NA
V gene: TRBV21-1
J gene: TRBJ2-6
clone size: NA

CDR3 protein: CASSYEGDTEAFF
CDR3 DNA: TGTGCCAGCAGTTACGAAGGGGACACTGAAGCTTTCTTT
D gene: NA
V gene: TRBV6-2/TRBV6-3
J gene: TRBJ1-1
clone size: NA

CDR3 protein: CASSQDRGGGQPQHF
CDR3 DNA: TGCGCCAGCAGCCAAGACAGGGGCGGGGGTCAGCCCCAGCATTTT
D gene: NA
V gene: TRBV4-1
J gene: TRBJ1-5
clone size: NA

CDR3 protein: CASSPRDFNYGYTF
CDR3 DNA: TGTGCCAGCAGCCCCCGGGACTTTAACTATGGCTACACCTTC
D gene: NA
V gene: TRBV3-1/TRBV3-2
J gene: TRBJ1-2
clone size: NA

CDR3 protein: CASSLGQGAGSEKLFF
CDR3 DNA: TGCGCCAGCAGCTTGGGACAGGGGGCCGGTAGTGAAAAACTGTTTTTT
D gene: TRBD1
V gene: TRBV5-1
J gene: TRBJ1-4
clone size: NA

CDR3 protein: CASSRGGMGYNEQFF
CDR3 DNA: TGTGCCAGCAGCCGGGGGGGTATGGGGTACAATGAGCAGTTCTTC
D gene: TRBD2
V gene: TRBV7-2
J gene: TRBJ2-1
clone size: NA

CDR3 protein: CASSWNRGPQETQYF
CDR3 DNA: TGTGCCAGCAGCTGGAACAGGGGGCCTCAAGAGACCCAGTACTTC
D gene: TRBD1
V gene: TRBV5-5
J gene: TRBJ2-5
clone size: NA

CDR3 protein: CASSAGLAGATTDTQYF
CDR3 DNA: TGTGCCAGCAGCGCAGGGCTAGCGGGCGCTACCACAGATACGCAGTATTTT
D gene: TRBD2
V gene: TRBV7-2
J gene: TRBJ2-3
clone size: NA

CDR3 protein: CVRGDGRGSLAKNIQYF
CDR3 DNA: TGTGTCAGAGGCGACGGCAGGGGATCTTTAGCCAAAAACATTCAGTACTTC
D gene: NA
V gene: TRBV7-5
J gene: TRBJ2-4
clone size: NA

CDR3 protein: CASRPGTETYGYTF
CDR3 DNA: TGTGCCAGCAGACCCGGGACAGAGACGTATGGCTACACCTTC
D gene: TRBD1
V gene: TRBV6-5
J gene: TRBJ1-2
clone size: NA

CDR3 protein: CASSSPSGKRTDTQYF
CDR3 DNA: TGTGCCAGCAGCTCTCCTAGCGGGAAGCGCACAGATACGCAGTATTTT
D gene: TRBD2
V gene: TRBV7-2
J gene: TRBJ2-3
clone size: NA

CDR3 protein: CASSPLGTGAGYTF
CDR3 DNA: TGTGCCAGCAGCCCACTCGGGACAGGGGCCGGCTACACCTTC
D gene: TRBD1
V gene: TRBV3-1/TRBV3-2
J gene: TRBJ1-2
clone size: NA

CDR3 protein: CASRTQGAGNTIYF
CDR3 DNA: TGTGCCAGCAGGACACAGGGGGCTGGAAACACCATATATTTT
D gene: TRBD1
V gene: TRBV28
J gene: TRBJ1-3
clone size: NA

CDR3 protein: CASSPFGQVADTQYF
CDR3 DNA: TGTGCCAGCAGCCCATTCGGACAGGTCGCAGATACGCAGTATTTT
D gene: TRBD1
V gene: TRBV9
J gene: TRBJ2-3
clone size: few

CDR3 protein: CASSPRLAGTAIEQYF
CDR3 DNA: TGTGCCAGCAGCCCCAGACTAGCGGGGACGGCGATCGAGCAGTACTTC
D gene: TRBD2
V gene: TRBV5-6
J gene: TRBJ2-7
clone size: NA

CDR3 protein: CASSPLLGAKGPRAEAFF
CDR3 DNA: TGCGCCAGCAGCCCTCTATTGGGGGCAAAGGGGCCTCGCGCCGAAGCTTTCTTT
D gene: NA
V gene: TRBV4-3
J gene: TRBJ1-1
clone size: NA

CDR3 protein: CATSGSGSGANVLTF
CDR3 DNA: TGTGCCACCAGTGGTTCAGGGTCTGGGGCCAACGTCCTGACTTTC
D gene: NA
V gene: TRBV24-1
J gene: TRBJ2-6
clone size: NA

CDR3 protein: CASSPPGGSSQPQHF
CDR3 DNA: TGTGCCAGCAGTCCCCCCGGGGGGTCGAGTCAGCCCCAGCATTTT
D gene: NA
V gene: TRBV28
J gene: TRBJ1-5
clone size: NA

CDR3 protein: CASSTRQGSIYTF
CDR3 DNA: TGTGCCAGCAGCACGCGACAGGGTAGTATCTACACCTTC
D gene: TRBD1
V gene: TRBV7-9
J gene: TRBJ1-2
clone size: NA

CDR3 protein: CASSPGQGNNEQYF
CDR3 DNA: TGTGCCAGCAGCCCGGGACAGGGTAACAACGAGCAGTACTTC
D gene: TRBD1
V gene: TRBV5-4
J gene: TRBJ2-7
clone size: NA

CDR3 protein: CAWSVQGNTEAFF
CDR3 DNA: TGTGCCTGGAGTGTACAGGGGAACACTGAAGCTTTCTTT
D gene: NA
V gene: TRBV30
J gene: TRBJ1-1
clone size: once

CDR3 protein: CASKSGNLNEQFF
CDR3 DNA: TGTGCCAGCAAGTCAGGGAATTTAAATGAGCAGTTCTTC
D gene: NA
V gene: TRBV2
J gene: TRBJ2-1
clone size: once

CDR3 protein: CASSYGLAGLSYNEQFF
CDR3 DNA: TGTGCCAGCAGTTACGGACTAGCGGGGCTCTCCTACAATGAGCAGTTCTTC
D gene: TRBD2
V gene: TRBV6-2/TRBV6-3
J gene: TRBJ2-1
clone size: NA

CDR3 protein: CASLGTPNTEAFF
CDR3 DNA: TGTGCCAGTCTCGGGACTCCCAACACTGAAGCTTTCTTT
D gene: NA
V gene: TRBV18
J gene: TRBJ1-1
clone size: NA

CDR3 protein: CASSVARLQGIGGYTF
CDR3 DNA: TGTGCCAGCAGCGTAGCAAGGTTACAGGGGATAGGTGGCTACACCTTC
D gene: TRBD1
V gene: TRBV9
J gene: TRBJ1-2
clone size: NA

CDR3 protein: CASSLGQGRYEQYF
CDR3 DNA: TGTGCCAGCAGCTTGGGACAGGGTCGCTACGAGCAGTACTTC
D gene: TRBD1
V gene: TRBV7-2
J gene: TRBJ2-7
clone size: once

CDR3 protein: CASSSYQGLREQYF
CDR3 DNA: TGTGCCAGCAGCTCTTATCAGGGTCTTAGAGAGCAGTACTTC
D gene: NA
V gene: TRBV7-3
J gene: TRBJ2-7
clone size: NA

CDR3 protein: CASSYSGGEAFF
CDR3 DNA: TGTGCCAGCAGTTACTCAGGGGGTGAAGCTTTCTTT
D gene: NA
V gene: TRBV6-6
J gene: TRBJ1-1
clone size: NA

CDR3 protein: CASSITGQGNEKLFF
CDR3 DNA: TGTGCCAGCAGTATCACGGGACAGGGTAATGAAAAACTGTTTTTT
D gene: TRBD1
V gene: TRBV5-6
J gene: TRBJ1-4
clone size: once

CDR3 protein: CASSLSGVREQYF
CDR3 DNA: TGTGCCAGCAGCTTGTCCGGGGTAAGAGAGCAGTACTTC
D gene: NA
V gene: TRBV5-8
J gene: TRBJ2-7
clone size: NA

CDR3 protein: CAISRGPNYEQYF
CDR3 DNA: TGTGCCATCAGCAGGGGGCCAAACTACGAGCAGTACTTC
D gene: TRBD1
V gene: TRBV10-3
J gene: TRBJ2-7
clone size: NA

CDR3 protein: CASSQGGGRLYGYTF
CDR3 DNA: TGCGCCAGCAGCCAAGGAGGTGGCAGACTATATGGCTACACCTTC
D gene: NA
V gene: TRBV4-1
J gene: TRBJ1-2
clone size: NA

CDR3 protein: CASSQSPGVTEAFF
CDR3 DNA: TGTGCCAGCAGCCAATCACCGGGAGTCACTGAAGCTTTCTTT
D gene: NA
V gene: TRBV3-1/TRBV3-2
J gene: TRBJ1-1
clone size: NA

CDR3 protein: CASSRDRNYYEQYF
CDR3 DNA: TGTGCCAGCAGCCGGGATCGTAATTACTACGAGCAGTACTTC
D gene: NA
V gene: TRBV13
J gene: TRBJ2-7
clone size: few

CDR3 protein: CAWREVGFKNEQFF
CDR3 DNA: TGTGCCTGGAGGGAGGTAGGGTTCAAAAATGAGCAGTTCTTC
D gene: NA
V gene: TRBV30
J gene: TRBJ2-1
clone size: NA